The clone carrying this T cell receptor beta chain was observed a handful of times. The target antigen is unknown. The CDR3 spans 14 residues. Germline V CDR1 and CDR2: MNHEY, SVGAGI. Trimming removed 7 bases at V and 6 bases at J, with 15 bases between. The data were obtained in a study of beta chain features in type 1 diabetes. General study findings and limits: PCR might pick shorter templates more often, in the same way for patients and controls. Any HLA-type effect on TCRB rearrangement remained unresolved here.

Each of the CD4+ naive, central memory, regulatory and stem cell-like memory populations was sorted via CD45RO/CCR7/CD25/CD127/CD95/CD27. Every bit of the isolated RNA underwent reverse transcription, so sequencing read expressed TCRB transcripts. There were some 3.6 million reads on average in the naive, central memory and regulatory T cell samples. Sequencing was performed with immunoSEQ multiplex PCR; in TCRdb, only in-frame clones are kept and a portion is missing. The repertoire holds some 220,000 clones, with around 9.9% as singletons. Input material: central memory CD4+ T cells from blood. This rearrangement joins TRBV6-5 to TRBJ1-4; unclear D gene. This receptor was taken from a man aged 18 to 30 in good health. The CDR3 bases are TGTGCCAGCACCAGGCGAAGTCTGGATGAAAAACTGTTTTTT. Protein product: CASTRRSLDEKLFF.